The TCR beta chain described here comes from a study of T cell changes during pregnancy in multiple sclerosis. Per germline, CDR1 LGHNA and CDR2 YNFKEQ. The CDR3 length is 15 residues. With 3 bases clipped from V and 3 bases from J, the junction kept 7 bases outside the gene matches. Clones were read by immunoSEQ multiplex PCR, and TCRdb kept only the in-frame ones, dropping some. The profile shows about 68,000 clones, about nine tenths of them singletons. This clonotype originated in a female donor with multiple sclerosis, enrolled in a pregnancy study. Sequencing used peripheral blood, obtained in the third trimester of pregnancy. The chain couples TRBV4-2 to TRBJ1-2; 7 bases are shared with TRBD1. As DNA, the CDR3 is TGTGCCAGCAGCCAGGAAAATACAGGGGACTATGGCTACACCTTC. Its translation: CASSQENTGDYGYTF.